This entry is about one T cell receptor beta chain. Its antigen remains unidentified. The table came from immunoSEQ multiplex PCR; TCRdb's copy has only in-frame clones and leaves some out. This sample has approximately 32,000 clones, with 56% found just once. V gave up 6 bases and J gave up 6 bases; unmatched junction bases: 8. The CDR3 extends over 15 amino acids. This specimen comes from a study of a mutant IDH1 vaccine in newly diagnosed glioma. Time point indicated: week 5, during vaccination. It was 300 ug of mutant IDH1 20-mer peptide that made up each vaccine dose, given with topical imiquimod.

The chain links TRBV6-7 to TRBJ1-6; TRBD1 matches at 7 bases. TRBV6-7 is an open reading frame, and its role is uncertain. The TCR comes from a woman aged 18-30 years with glioma. The sample in question was PBMCs, obtained from a glioma patient whose treatment included an IDH1 peptide vaccine. The CDR3 nucleotides read TGTGCCAGCAGCCCGGAGGGGGCAAGTAATTCACCCCTCCACTTT. It encodes CASSPEGASNSPLHF.